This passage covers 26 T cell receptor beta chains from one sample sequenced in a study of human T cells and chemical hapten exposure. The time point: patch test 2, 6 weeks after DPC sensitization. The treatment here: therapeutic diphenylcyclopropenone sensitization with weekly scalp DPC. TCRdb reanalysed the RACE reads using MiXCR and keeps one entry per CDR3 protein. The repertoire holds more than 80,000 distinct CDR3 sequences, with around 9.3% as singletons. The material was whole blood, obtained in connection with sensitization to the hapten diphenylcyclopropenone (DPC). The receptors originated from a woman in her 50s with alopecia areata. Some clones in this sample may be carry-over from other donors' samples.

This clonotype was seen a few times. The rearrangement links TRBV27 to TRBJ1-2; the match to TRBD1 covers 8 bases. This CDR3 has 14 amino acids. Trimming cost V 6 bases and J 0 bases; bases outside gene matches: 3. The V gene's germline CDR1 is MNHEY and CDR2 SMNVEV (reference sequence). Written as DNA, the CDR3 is TGTGCCAGCAGGGACAGGGTAACTAACTATGGCTACACCTTC. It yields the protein CASRDRVTNYGYTF.

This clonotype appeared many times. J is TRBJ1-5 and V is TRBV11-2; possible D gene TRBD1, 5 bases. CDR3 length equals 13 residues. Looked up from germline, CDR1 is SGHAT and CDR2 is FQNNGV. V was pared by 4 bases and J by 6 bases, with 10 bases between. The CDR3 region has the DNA TGTGCCAGCAGCTGGACGGGGGGTCAGCCCCAGCATTTT. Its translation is CASSWTGGQPQHF. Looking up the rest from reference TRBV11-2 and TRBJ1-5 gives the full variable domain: EAGVAQSPRYKIIEKRQSVAFWCNPISGHATLYWYQQILGQGPKLLIQFQNNGVVDDSQLPKDRFSAERLKGVDSTLKIQPAKLEDSAVYLCASSWTGGQPQHFGDGTRLSIL.

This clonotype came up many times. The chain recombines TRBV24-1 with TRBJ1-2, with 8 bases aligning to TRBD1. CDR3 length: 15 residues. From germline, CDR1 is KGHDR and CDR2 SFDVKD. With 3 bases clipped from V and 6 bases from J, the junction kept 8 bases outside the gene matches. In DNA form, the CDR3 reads TGTGCCACCAGTGATGGACGACAGGGGTTTGATGGCTACACCTTC. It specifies CATSDGRQGFDGYTF.

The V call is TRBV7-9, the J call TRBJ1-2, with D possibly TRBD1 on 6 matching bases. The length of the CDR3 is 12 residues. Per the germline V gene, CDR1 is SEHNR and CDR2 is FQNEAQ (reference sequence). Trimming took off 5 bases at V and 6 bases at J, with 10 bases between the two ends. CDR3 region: CASSPQGNGYTF. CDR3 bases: TGTGCCAGCAGCCCCCAGGGGAATGGCTACACCTTC.

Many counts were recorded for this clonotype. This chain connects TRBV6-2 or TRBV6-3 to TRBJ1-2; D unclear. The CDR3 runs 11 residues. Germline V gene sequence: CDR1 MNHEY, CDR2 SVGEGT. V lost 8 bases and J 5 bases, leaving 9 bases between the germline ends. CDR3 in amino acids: CASGQEYGYTF. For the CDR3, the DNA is TGTGCCAGCGGTCAAGAGTATGGCTACACCTTC.

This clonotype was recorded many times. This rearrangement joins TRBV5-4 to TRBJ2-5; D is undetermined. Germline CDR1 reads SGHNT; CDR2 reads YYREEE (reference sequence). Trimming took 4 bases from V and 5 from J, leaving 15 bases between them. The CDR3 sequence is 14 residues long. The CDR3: CASSRPPQRETQYF. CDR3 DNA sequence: TGTGCCAGCAGCCGCCCTCCTCAACGGGAGACCCAGTACTTC.

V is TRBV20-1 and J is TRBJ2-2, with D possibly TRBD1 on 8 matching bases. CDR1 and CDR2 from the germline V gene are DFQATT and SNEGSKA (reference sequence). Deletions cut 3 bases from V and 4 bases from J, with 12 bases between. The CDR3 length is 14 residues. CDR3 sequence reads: CSARTGEGTGELFF. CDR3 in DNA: TGCAGTGCTAGGACAGGGGAGGGCACCGGGGAGCTGTTTTTT.

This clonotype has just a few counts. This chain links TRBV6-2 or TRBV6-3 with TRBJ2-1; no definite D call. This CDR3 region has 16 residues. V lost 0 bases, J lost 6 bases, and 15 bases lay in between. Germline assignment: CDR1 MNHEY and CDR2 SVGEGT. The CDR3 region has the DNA TGTGCCAGCAGTTACTCGATAGTCCTAGTCACCAATGAGCAGTTCTTC. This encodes CASSYSIVLVTNEQFF.

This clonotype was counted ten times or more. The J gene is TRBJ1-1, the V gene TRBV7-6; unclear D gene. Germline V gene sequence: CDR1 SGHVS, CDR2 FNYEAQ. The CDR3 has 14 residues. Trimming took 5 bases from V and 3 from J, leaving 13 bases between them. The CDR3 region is CASSTTDGHTEAFF. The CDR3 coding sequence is TGTGCCAGCAGCACGACGGACGGACACACTGAAGCTTTCTTT.

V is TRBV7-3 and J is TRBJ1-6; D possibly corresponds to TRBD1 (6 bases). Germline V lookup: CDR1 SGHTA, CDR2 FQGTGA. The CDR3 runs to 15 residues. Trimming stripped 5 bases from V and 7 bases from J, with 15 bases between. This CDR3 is CASSPLSRGNSPLHF. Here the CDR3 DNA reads TGTGCCAGCAGCCCACTCTCTAGGGGGAATTCACCCCTCCACTTT.

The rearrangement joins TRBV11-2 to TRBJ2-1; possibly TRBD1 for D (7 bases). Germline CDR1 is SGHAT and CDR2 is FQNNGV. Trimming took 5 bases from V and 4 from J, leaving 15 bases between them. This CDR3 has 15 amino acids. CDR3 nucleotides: TGTGCCAGCAGCGCAGGGGGGAGCGGTTACAATGAGCAGTTCTTC. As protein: CASSAGGSGYNEQFF.

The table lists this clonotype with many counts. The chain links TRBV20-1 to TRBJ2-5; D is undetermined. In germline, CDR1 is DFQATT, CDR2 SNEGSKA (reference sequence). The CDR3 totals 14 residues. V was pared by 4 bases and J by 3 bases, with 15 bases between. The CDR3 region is CSATPAERKETQYF. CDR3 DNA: TGCAGTGCTACCCCGGCAGAAAGGAAAGAGACCCAGTACTTC.

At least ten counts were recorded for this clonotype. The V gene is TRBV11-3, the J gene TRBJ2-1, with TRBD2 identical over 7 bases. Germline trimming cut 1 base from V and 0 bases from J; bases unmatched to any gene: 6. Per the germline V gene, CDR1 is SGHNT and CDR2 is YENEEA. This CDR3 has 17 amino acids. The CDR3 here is CASSLGPSGVSYNEQFF. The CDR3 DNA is TGTGCCAGCAGCTTAGGTCCTAGCGGAGTCTCCTACAATGAGCAGTTCTTC.

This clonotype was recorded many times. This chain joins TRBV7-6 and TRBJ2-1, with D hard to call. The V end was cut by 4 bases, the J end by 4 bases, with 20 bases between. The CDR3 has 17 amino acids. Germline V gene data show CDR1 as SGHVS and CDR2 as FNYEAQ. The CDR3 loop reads CASSYSDSPYGYNEQFF. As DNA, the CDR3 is TGTGCCAGCAGCTATAGTGACTCGCCGTACGGGTACAATGAGCAGTTCTTC.

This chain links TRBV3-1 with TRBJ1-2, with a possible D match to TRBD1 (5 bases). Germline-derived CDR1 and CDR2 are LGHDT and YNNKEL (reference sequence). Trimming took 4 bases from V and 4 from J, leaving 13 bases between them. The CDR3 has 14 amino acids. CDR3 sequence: CASSRSRDGYGYTF. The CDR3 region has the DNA TGTGCCAGCAGCCGAAGCCGGGACGGCTATGGCTACACCTTC. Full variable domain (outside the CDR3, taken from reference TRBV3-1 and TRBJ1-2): DTAVSQTPKYLVTQMGNDKSIKCEQNLGHDTMYWYKQDSKKFLKIMFSYNNKELIINETVPNRFSPKSPDKAHLNLHINSLELGDSAVYFCASSRSRDGYGYTFGSGTRLTVV.

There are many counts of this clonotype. The DNA of the CDR3 is TGCAGTGCTAGATCCCCCTATGGGGAGAGGTCCTACGAGCAGTACTTC. It yields the protein CSARSPYGERSYEQYF. J is TRBJ2-7 and V is TRBV20-1, with a weak D call TRBD2 (5 bases). V lost 2 bases and J 1 base, leaving 18 bases between the germline ends. This CDR3 comprises 16 residues. The V gene's germline CDR1 is DFQATT and CDR2 SNEGSKA (reference sequence).

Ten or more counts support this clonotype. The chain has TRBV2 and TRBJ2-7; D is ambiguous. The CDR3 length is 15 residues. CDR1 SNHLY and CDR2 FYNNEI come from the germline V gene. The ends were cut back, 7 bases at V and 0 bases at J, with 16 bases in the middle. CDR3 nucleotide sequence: TGTGCCAGCAATTCCGGGTTCCCATACTCCTACGAGCAGTACTTC. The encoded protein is CASNSGFPYSYEQYF.

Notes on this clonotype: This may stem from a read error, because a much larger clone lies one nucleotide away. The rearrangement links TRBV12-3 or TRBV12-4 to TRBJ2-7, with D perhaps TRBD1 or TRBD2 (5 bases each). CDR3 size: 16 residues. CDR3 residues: CTSSLGVGESSYEQYF. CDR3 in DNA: TGTACCAGCAGTTTAGGGGTCGGGGAAAGCTCCTACGAGCAGTACTTC.

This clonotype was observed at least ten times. For the CDR3, the DNA is TGTGCCAGCGGATGGACTAGCGAAGAGACCCAGTACTTC. The encoded protein is CASGWTSEETQYF. The chain links TRBV7-2 to TRBJ2-5; TRBD2 matches at 9 bases. Germline CDR1 reads SGHTA; CDR2 reads FQGNSA. The CDR3 runs 13 residues. Losses at the gene ends were 8 bases for V and 3 bases for J; bases not matched to a gene: 4.

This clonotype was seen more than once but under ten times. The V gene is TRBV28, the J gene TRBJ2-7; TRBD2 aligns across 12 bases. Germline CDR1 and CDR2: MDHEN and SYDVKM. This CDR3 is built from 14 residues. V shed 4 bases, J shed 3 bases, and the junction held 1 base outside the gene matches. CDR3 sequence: CASSWTSGNYEQYF. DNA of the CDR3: TGTGCCAGCAGTTGGACTAGCGGGAACTACGAGCAGTACTTC.

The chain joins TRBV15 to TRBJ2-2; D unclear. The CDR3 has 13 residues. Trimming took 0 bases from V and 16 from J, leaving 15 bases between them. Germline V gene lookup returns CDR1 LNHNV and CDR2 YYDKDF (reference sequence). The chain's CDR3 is CATSRDRANMKFF. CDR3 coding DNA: TGTGCCACCAGCAGAGATAGGGCCAACATGAAGTTTTTT.

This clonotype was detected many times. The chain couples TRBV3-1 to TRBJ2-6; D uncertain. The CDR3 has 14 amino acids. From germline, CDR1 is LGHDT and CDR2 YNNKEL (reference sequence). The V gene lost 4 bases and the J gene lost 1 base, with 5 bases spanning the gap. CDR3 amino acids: CASSPISGANVLTF. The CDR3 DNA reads TGTGCCAGCAGCCCAATTTCTGGGGCCAACGTCCTGACTTTC.

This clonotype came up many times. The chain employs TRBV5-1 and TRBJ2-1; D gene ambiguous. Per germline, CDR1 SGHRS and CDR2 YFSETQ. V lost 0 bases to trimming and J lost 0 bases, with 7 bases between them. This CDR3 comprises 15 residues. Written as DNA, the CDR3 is TGCGCCAGCAGCTTGGCAGTTACCTCCTACAATGAGCAGTTCTTC. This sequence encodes CASSLAVTSYNEQFF.

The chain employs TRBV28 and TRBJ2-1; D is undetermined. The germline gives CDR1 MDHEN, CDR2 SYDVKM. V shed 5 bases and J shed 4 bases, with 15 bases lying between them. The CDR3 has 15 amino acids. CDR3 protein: CASSPRLSGYNEQFF. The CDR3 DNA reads TGTGCCAGCAGTCCTCGACTGAGTGGATACAATGAGCAGTTCTTC.

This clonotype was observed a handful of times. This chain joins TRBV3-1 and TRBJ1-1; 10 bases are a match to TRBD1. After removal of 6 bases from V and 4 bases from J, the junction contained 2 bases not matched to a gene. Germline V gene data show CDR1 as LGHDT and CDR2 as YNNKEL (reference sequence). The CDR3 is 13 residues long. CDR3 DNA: TGTGCCAGCAGACGGACAGGGGGCACTGAAGCTTTCTTT. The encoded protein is CASRRTGGTEAFF. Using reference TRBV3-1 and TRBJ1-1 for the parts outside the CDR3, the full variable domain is DTAVSQTPKYLVTQMGNDKSIKCEQNLGHDTMYWYKQDSKKFLKIMFSYNNKELIINETVPNRFSPKSPDKAHLNLHINSLELGDSAVYFCASRRTGGTEAFFGQGTRLTVV.

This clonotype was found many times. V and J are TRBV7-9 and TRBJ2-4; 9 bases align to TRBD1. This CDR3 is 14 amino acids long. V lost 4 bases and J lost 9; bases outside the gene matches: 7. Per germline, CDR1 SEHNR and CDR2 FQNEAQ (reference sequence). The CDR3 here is CASSSGTGFGIQYF. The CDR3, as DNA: TGTGCCAGCAGCTCAGGGACAGGGTTCGGCATTCAGTACTTC.